The T cell receptor beta chain described here comes from a study of T cell responses to AZD1222 COVID-19 vaccine. This clone showed up just a few times. The CDR3 covers 15 residues. Trimming took 6 bases from V and 3 from J; bases not matched to a gene: 5. The germline CDR1 and CDR2 sequences are ENHRY and SYGVKD. Sequencing used immunoSEQ multiplex PCR; TCRdb keeps in-frame clones, though not all of them. The profile shows around 150,000 clones, about 80% of them singletons. This chain joins TRBV10-3 and TRBJ1-5, with 10 nucleotides matching TRBD1. The TCR sequence derives from an adult in good health. The starting material was peripheral blood, obtained on day 0 of AZD1222 vaccination. The DNA of the CDR3 is TGTGCCATCAGGAATGGACAGGGGGACAATCAGCCCCAGCATTTT. Amino acid sequence: CAIRNGQGDNQPQHF.